These 10 T cell receptor beta chains were all obtained from the same sample, sequenced in a study of beta chain features in type 1 diabetes. Whole-study findings and limits: There was a moderate but significant shortening of TCRB CDR3s in all four CD4+ subsets of Type 1 diabetes patients.

Investigators reverse transcribed all isolated RNA, so they sequenced expressed TCRB transcripts. TCRdb's table, derived via immunoSEQ multiplex PCR, lists solely in-frame clones and lacks some. The data hold 95,000 to 150,000 clones, with over 15% observed a single time. Their specific antigens are unknown. The specimen was central memory CD4+ T cells from blood. The receptors shown here come from a man between 25 and 39 years old with type 1 diabetes.

The chain carries TRBV4-3 and TRBJ2-2; D gene unclear. Germline V gene data show CDR1 as LGHNA and CDR2 as YSLEER. V lost 5 bases to trimming and J lost 5 bases, with 6 bases between them. The CDR3 sequence is 12 residues long. This CDR3 reads CASSRRTGELFF. In nucleotides, the CDR3 is TGCGCCAGCAGCAGAAGAACCGGGGAGCTGTTTTTT.

This clone was observed a few times. J is TRBJ2-7 and V is TRBV6-5; D is ambiguous. This CDR3 is built from 11 residues. Germline V gene data show CDR1 as MNHEY and CDR2 as SVGAGI. V lost 2 bases and J 13 bases, leaving 12 bases between the germline ends. DNA for the CDR3: TGTGCCAGCAGTTACACGGTCATTGAATACTTC. Translating gives CASSYTVIEYF.

J is TRBJ1-2 and V is TRBV9; maybe TRBD1 (5 bases). The CDR3 length is 14 residues. V lost 5 bases and J lost 0, with 11 bases in between. Germline V gives CDR1 SGDLS, CDR2 YYNGEE. CDR3 sequence reads: CASRRGNANYGYTF. The CDR3 nucleotides read TGTGCCAGCAGACGGGGCAATGCTAACTATGGCTACACCTTC.

CDR3 amino acids: CASSPPGLTNTGELFF. DNA for the CDR3: TGTGCCAGCAGTCCCCCGGGACTAACAAACACCGGGGAGCTGTTTTTT. The chain links TRBV28 to TRBJ2-2, with 7 bases that match TRBD2. In germline, CDR1 is MDHEN, CDR2 SYDVKM. This CDR3 contains 16 residues. V gave up 5 bases and J gave up 2 bases; unmatched junction bases: 8.

Comments on this clone: Sequence at one end of the junction differs from germline and may be a read error. This chain connects TRBV5-1 to TRBJ1-2; 8 nucleotides line up with TRBD1. The length of the CDR3 is 14 residues. CDR1 SGHRS and CDR2 YFSETQ come from the germline V gene. The CDR3 bases are TGTGCCAGCAGCACCCGGACAGGGCCTTGGGGCTACACCTTC. Translation: CASSTRTGPWGYTF.

This chain links TRBV29-1 with TRBJ2-7; tentative D call: TRBD1 (5 bases). There are 12 residues in the CDR3. The germline V gene encodes CDR1 SQVTM and CDR2 ANQGSEA. V was cut by 6 bases and J by 5 bases, with 14 bases left in between. The CDR3 region is CSVESQGHEQYF. CDR3 nucleotides: TGCAGCGTCGAAAGTCAGGGCCACGAGCAGTACTTC.

This clone was counted many times. The CDR3 DNA sequence: TGTGCCATCACTAGCGGGGGCACAGATACGCAGTATTTT. Amino acid sequence: CAITSGGTDTQYF. V gene TRBV10-3 combines with J gene TRBJ2-3; 9 bases match TRBD2. The CDR3 loop spans 13 amino acids. The junction had 0 bases not matched to a gene; V was cut back by 7 bases and J by 1 base. Germline-derived CDR1 and CDR2 are ENHRY and SYGVKD.

The chain combines TRBV30 with TRBJ1-3; D unclear. The germline CDR1 and CDR2 sequences are GTSNPN and SVGIG (reference sequence). This CDR3 contains 13 residues. The V end was cut by 5 bases, the J end by 0 bases, with 8 bases between. The DNA of the CDR3 is TGTGCCTGGGAACAGAGCTCTGGAAACACCATATATTTT. Translation gives CAWEQSSGNTIYF.

The chain recombines TRBV19 with TRBJ1-5; D remains unclear. Germline V gene lookup returns CDR1 LNHDA and CDR2 SQIVND (reference sequence). Trimming removed 6 bases from V and 1 base from J, with 16 bases in between. The CDR3 spans 16 residues. The CDR3 sequence: CASSSGSLWSNQPQHF. The CDR3 region has the DNA TGTGCCAGTAGCAGCGGGTCGCTTTGGAGCAATCAGCCCCAGCATTTT.

The CDR3 nucleotides are TGTGCCAGCACCCGGGACAGGACTTACAATGAGCAGTTCTTC. It encodes CASTRDRTYNEQFF. The V gene is TRBV2, the J gene TRBJ2-1; 8 bases line up with TRBD1. This CDR3 spans 14 amino acids. V lost 7 bases and J lost 4; bases outside the gene matches: 6. CDR1 and CDR2 (germline): SNHLY, FYNNEI. The full variable domain, completed using reference TRBV2 and TRBJ2-1, is EPEVTQTPSHQVTQMGQEVILRCVPISNHLYFYWYRQILGQKVEFLVSFYNNEISEKSEIFDDQFSVERPDGSNFTLKIRSTKLEDSAMYFCASTRDRTYNEQFFGPGTRLTVL.